This T cell receptor (beta chain) is drawn from a study of blood T cell repertoires in COVID-19. The overall study: The United States, Italy and Spain were the sources of the acute and convalescent COVID-19 samples. Nucleic acid was either cDNA or gDNA, and it came from T cells, B-cell-depleted T cells, or PBMCs.

Method: immunoSEQ multiplex PCR; TCRdb's copy keeps in-frame clones and lacks some. The table has around 430,000 clones, 88% seen once. Germline V gene lookup returns CDR1 MGHRA and CDR2 YSYEKL. The CDR3 has 13 amino acids. Unmatched junction bases numbered 10, after V lost 7 bases and J lost 7 bases. Seattle researchers signed up patients amid active infection and tracked them longitudinally. The rearrangement joins TRBV4-1 to TRBJ2-7; 7 bases are a match to TRBD2. The specimen was peripheral blood. The clonotype originates from a woman in her forties or fifties with COVID-19, enrolled during active disease. CDR3: CASTLSGAGEQYF. The CDR3 DNA follows: TGCGCCAGCACCCTAAGCGGGGCGGGAGAGCAGTACTTC.